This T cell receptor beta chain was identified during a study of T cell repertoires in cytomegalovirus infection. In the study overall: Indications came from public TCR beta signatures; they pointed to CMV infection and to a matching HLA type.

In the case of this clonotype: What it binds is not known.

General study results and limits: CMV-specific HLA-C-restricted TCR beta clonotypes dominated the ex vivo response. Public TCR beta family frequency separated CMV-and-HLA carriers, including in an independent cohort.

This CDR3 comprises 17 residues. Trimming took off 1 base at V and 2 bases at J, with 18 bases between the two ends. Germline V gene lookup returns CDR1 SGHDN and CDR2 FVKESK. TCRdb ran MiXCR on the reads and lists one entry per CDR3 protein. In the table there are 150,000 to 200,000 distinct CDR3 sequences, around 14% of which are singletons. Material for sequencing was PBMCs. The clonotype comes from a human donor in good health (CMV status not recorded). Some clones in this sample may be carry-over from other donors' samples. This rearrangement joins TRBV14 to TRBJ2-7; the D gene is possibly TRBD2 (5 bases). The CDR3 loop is CASSQAKGGPRAYEQYF. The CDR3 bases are TGTGCCAGCAGCCAAGCTAAGGGCGGACCGAGGGCCTACGAGCAGTACTTC.